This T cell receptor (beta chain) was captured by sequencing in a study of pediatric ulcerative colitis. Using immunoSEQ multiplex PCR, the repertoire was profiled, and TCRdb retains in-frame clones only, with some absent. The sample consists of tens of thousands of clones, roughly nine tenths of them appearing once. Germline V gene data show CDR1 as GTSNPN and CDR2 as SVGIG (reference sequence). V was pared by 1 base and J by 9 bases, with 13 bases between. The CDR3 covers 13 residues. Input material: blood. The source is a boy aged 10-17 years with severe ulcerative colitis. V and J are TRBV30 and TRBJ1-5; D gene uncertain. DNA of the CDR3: TGTGCCTGGAGTGGACAAGACCTAGGGCCCCAGCATTTT. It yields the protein CAWSGQDLGPQHF.